This entry features one TCR beta chain sequence. Its antigen has not been determined. No much larger clonotype is one base removed from it; base qualities were not supplied. The CDR3 runs 12 amino acids, cysteine and phenylalanine included. Of all the DNA, just the CDR3 is kept, 36 bases in frame from base 1. As encoded in the germline V gene, CDR1 is ENHRY while CDR2 is SYGVKD. The germline ends are 8 bases apart after V is trimmed by 2 bases and J by 9 bases. One collaborating source in Seattle enrolled patients during active infection and followed them longitudinally through the course of disease. Each collaborating institution followed its own protocols to collect whole blood in K2EDTA tubes. For TCRbeta analysis, collaborators shipped samples as frozen whole blood, isolated PBMCs, or DNA extracted from either of those sample types. This sample was included in a study of blood T cell repertoires in COVID-19 (dated by TCRdb to 2020 to 2022). For the study in its entirety: The collaborator samples originated in the United States, Italy and Spain and spanned the acute and convalescent phases of COVID-19. The repertoires were released in a freely available public database meant as a resource for research on the immune response to SARS-CoV-2. Samples were obtained from the ongoing ImmuneRACE study (first 160 participants) and from 1,000 to 1,500 subjects provided by 6 global collaborators. Where available, HLA class I and class II types were taken from metadata supplied by the sample provider and were not determined by assay-based typing. The prospective study material was composed of cDNA or gDNA derived from T cells, B-cell-depleted T cells, or PBMCs. Deeply sampled blood TCRbeta repertoires from subjects exposed to, actively infected with, or recovered from COVID-19 were included in the dataset. Nearly every sample came with metadata listing a de-identified subject ID, COVID-19 status, age in years and sex. Overall study outcomes, separate from this receptor: How much clinical and demographic metadata was included differed by source and by participant, and the metadata was provided uncurated.

The immunoSEQ Assay, a bias-controlled multiplex PCR, was used to amplify TCRbeta CDR3 regions from genomic DNA. In the source study's methods: Nucleated cell counts per sample were estimated from amplification of reference gene primers within the assay. To quantify the absolute abundance of each unique TCRbeta CDR3 rearrangement, sequence reads were collapsed and filtered. For each sample, productive Simpson clonality was calculated by taking the square root of Simpson's diversity index across productive rearrangements. Entries here come from immuneACCESS through TCRdb and include only in-frame sequences with V and J called. Some clones fail to appear in such tables; in the studies checked, an unresolved V gene covers under half of the shortfall, and the cause of the remainder is unknown. V and J calls plus clone size are reproduced from that table; the DNA served to infer D and trimming. Present in this sample are fewer than 300,000 clones, 70% to 90% of which were seen just once. 6% to 8% of the sample comes from the top ten.

Recombination joined TRBV10-3 with TRBJ2-1; a tentative D call is TRBD2 (5 bases match). The sample comprised peripheral blood. This sequence was found in a woman in her forties or fifties with COVID-19, enrolled during active disease. This receptor has the CDR3 CAISEADFEQFF. In nucleotides, the sequence is TGTGCCATCAGTGAGGCGGACTTTGAGCAGTTCTTC.